Listed below are T cell receptor beta chains from one sample, sequenced in a study of control samples from healthy donors and cancer patients. Profiling relied on immunoSEQ multiplex PCR, and the TCRdb table lists in-frame clones only, not all of them. The sample has 350,000 to 450,000 clones; around nine tenths are singletons. Sequenced input: PBMCs. The receptors shown here come from a man between 40 and 49 years old with head and neck cancer. CDR3s include the opening cysteine and the closing phenylalanine or tryptophan. The D gene is left open where the match is weak. Some rows mark clone size as missing; the rest say once, few, many or name a class of expanded clone.

TRBJ2-2 TRBV11-1 - - CASSSGAQTGELFF TGTGCCAGCAGCTCTGGAGCTCAGACCGGGGAGCTGTTTTTT
TRBJ1-1 TRBV12-2 - few CASRLVGGTEAFF TGTGCAAGTCGCTTAGTGGGGGGCACTGAAGCTTTCTTT
TRBJ1-2 TRBV4-1 - - CASSQTLVSNYGYTF TGCGCCAGCAGCCAGACACTTGTATCTAACTATGGCTACACCTTC
TRBJ2-1 TRBV29-1 - - CSVPIASYNEQFF TGCAGCGTCCCGATAGCCTCCTACAATGAGCAGTTCTTC
TRBJ1-1 TRBV27 - - CASSGGSFRTALNTEAFF TGTGCCAGCAGCGGGGGTTCCTTTCGGACAGCTTTGAACACTGAAGCTTTCTTT
TRBJ2-7 TRBV5-5 - once CASSLDDRYYEQYF TGTGCCAGCAGCTTGGACGACAGGTACTACGAGCAGTACTTC
TRBJ2-2 TRBV7-3 - few CASSLRGPGELFF TGTGCCAGCAGCTTGAGGGGACCCGGGGAGCTGTTTTTT
TRBJ2-2 TRBV4-3 - - CASSQDSRVAGELFF TGCGCCAGCAGCCAAGATTCGAGGGTCGCCGGGGAGCTGTTTTTT
TRBJ2-2 TRBV11-3 TRBD2 - CASSLGGSTGELFF TGTGCCAGCAGCTTGGGGGGGTCCACCGGGGAGCTGTTTTTT
TRBJ2-5 TRBV11-1 TRBD2 - CASSPGLAGETQYF TGTGCCAGCAGCCCTGGACTAGCTGGAGAGACCCAGTACTTC
TRBJ2-1 TRBV7-3 - - CASSPGFPGPDYNEQFF TGTGCCAGCAGCCCCGGCTTTCCGGGGCCTGACTACAATGAGCAGTTCTTC
TRBJ1-5 TRBV12-3/TRBV12-4 - - CASTLGGQPQHF TGTGCCAGCACCCTTGGGGGTCAGCCCCAGCATTTT
TRBJ1-5 TRBV28 TRBD1 - CASSPPPGQESNQPQHF TGTGCCAGCAGTCCCCCTCCGGGACAGGAAAGCAATCAGCCCCAGCATTTT
TRBJ1-5 TRBV11-3 - - CASSSQGRSNQPQHF TGTGCCAGCAGCTCGCAGGGACGTAGCAATCAGCCCCAGCATTTT
TRBJ2-5 TRBV5-6 TRBD2 - CASSLRLSTSGKETQYF TGTGCCAGCAGCTTACGTCTATCGACTAGCGGTAAAGAGACCCAGTACTTC
TRBJ2-1 TRBV27 - - CASSSQGGGFMNEQFF TGTGCCAGCAGTTCCCAGGGGGGCGGGTTTATGAATGAGCAGTTCTTC
TRBJ1-3 TRBV18 - - CASSPGGGNSGNTIYF TGTGCCAGCTCACCCGGAGGAGGTAACTCTGGAAACACCATATATTTT
TRBJ2-6 TRBV7-6 - - CASSLVQGGMSGANVLTF TGTGCCAGCAGCTTAGTGCAGGGGGGCATGAGTGGGGCCAACGTCCTGACTTTC
TRBJ2-7 TRBV11-2 - once CASSLTSSTYEQYF TGTGCCAGCAGCTTAACTAGCTCAACGTACGAGCAGTACTTC
TRBJ2-2 TRBV21-1 - once CASSKGGRGRVRLADTGELFF TGTGCCAGCAGCAAAGGTGGAAGGGGGCGAGTGAGGCTAGCGGATACCGGGGAGCTGTTTTTT
TRBJ2-2 TRBV11-3 - - CASSLLATGELFF TGTGCCAGCAGCTTACTGGCGACCGGGGAGCTGTTTTTT
TRBJ2-7 TRBV9 TRBD1 - CASSPRDRVYEQYF TGTGCCAGCAGCCCCCGGGACAGGGTCTACGAGCAGTACTTC
TRBJ2-7 TRBV10-2 TRBD2 - CASTLAGGRYEQYF TGCGCCAGCACCTTAGCGGGAGGAAGGTACGAGCAGTACTTC
TRBJ2-5 TRBV10-2 - - CASSPDYQETQYF TGCGCCAGCAGTCCGGACTACCAAGAGACCCAGTACTTC